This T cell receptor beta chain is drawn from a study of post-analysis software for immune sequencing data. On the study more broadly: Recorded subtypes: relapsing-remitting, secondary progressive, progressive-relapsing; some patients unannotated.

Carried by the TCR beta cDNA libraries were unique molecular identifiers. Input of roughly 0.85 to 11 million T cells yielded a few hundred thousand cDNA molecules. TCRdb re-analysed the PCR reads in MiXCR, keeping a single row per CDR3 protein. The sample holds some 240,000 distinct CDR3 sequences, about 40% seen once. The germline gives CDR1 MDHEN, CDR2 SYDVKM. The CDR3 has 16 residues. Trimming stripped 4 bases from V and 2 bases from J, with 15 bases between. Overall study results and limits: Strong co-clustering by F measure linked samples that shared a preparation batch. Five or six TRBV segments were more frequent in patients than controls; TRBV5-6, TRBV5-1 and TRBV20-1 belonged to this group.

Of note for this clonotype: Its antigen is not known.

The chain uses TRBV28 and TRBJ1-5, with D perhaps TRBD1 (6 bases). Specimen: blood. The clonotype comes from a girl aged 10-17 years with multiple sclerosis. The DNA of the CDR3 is TGTGCCAGCAGTTCCCCCCAGGGGTTGGGCAATCAGCCCCAGCATTTT. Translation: CASSSPQGLGNQPQHF. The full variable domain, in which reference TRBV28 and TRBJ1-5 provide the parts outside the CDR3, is DVKVTQSSRYLVKRTGEKVFLECVQDMDHENMFWYRQDPGLGLRLIYFSYDVKMKEKGDIPEGYSVSREKKERFSLILESASTNQTSMYLCASSSPQGLGNQPQHFGDGTRLSIL.